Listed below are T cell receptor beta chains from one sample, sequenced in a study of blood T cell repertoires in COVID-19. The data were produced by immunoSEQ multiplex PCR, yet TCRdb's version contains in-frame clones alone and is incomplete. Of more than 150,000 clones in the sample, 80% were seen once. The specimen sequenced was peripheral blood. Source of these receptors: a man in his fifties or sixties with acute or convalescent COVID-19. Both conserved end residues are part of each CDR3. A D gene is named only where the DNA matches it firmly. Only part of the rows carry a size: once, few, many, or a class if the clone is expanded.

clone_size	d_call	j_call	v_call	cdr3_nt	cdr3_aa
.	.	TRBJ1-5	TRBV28	TGTGCCAGCAGAGGAGTCAGGGGAACCAATCAGCCCCAGCATTTT	CASRGVRGTNQPQHF
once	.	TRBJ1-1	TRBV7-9	TGTGCCAGCAGCCCCGACGCGGTGGAAGCTTTCTTT	CASSPDAVEAFF
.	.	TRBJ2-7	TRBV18	TGTGCCAGCTCAAAGGGGAACGAGCAGTACTTC	CASSKGNEQYF
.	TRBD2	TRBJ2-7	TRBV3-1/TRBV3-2	TGTGCCAGCAGCCAGCTGGGGGGGGCCTACGAGCAGTACTTC	CASSQLGGAYEQYF
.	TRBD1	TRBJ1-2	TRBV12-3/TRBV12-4	TGTGCCAGCAGCCCGGGACAGGGCTATGGCTACACCTTC	CASSPGQGYGYTF
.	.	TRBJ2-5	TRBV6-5	TGTGCCAGCAGTTACGGAGCAGGGGACGAGACCCAGTACTTC	CASSYGAGDETQYF
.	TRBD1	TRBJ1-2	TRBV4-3	TGCGCCAGCAGCCAAGAAATACAGGGGGACTATGGCTACACCTTC	CASSQEIQGDYGYTF
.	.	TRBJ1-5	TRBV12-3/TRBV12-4	TGTGCCAGCAGTTTGGAGGAAGGTCAGCCCCAGCATTTT	CASSLEEGQPQHF
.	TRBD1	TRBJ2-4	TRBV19	TGTGCCAGTACGGACAGGTCGGAGCCTCAGTACTTC	CASTDRSEPQYF
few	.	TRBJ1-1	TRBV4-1	TGCGCCAGCAGCCGGTCCGGACAAGCGAACACTGAAGCTTTCTTT	CASSRSGQANTEAFF
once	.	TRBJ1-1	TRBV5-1	TGCGCCAGCAGCTTGGCGGGGGAGTCGACTGAAGCTTTCTTT	CASSLAGESTEAFF
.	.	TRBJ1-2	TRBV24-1	TGTGCCACCAGTGATCCCGCCAGGGACTATGGCTACACCTTC	CATSDPARDYGYTF
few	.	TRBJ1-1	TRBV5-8	TGTGCCAGCACCAACTGGAGGTGGGAGGCTTTCTTT	CASTNWRWEAFF
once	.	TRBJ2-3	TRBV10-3	TGTGCCATCAGTGAGACTGAAACAGATACGCAGTATTTT	CAISETETDTQYF
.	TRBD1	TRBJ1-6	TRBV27	TGTGCCAGCAGTCCGCGACAGGGTACTTCACCCCTCCACTTT	CASSPRQGTSPLHF
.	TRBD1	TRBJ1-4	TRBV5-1	TGCGCCAGCAGCTATAGCGGGACAGGGGAAAAACTGTTTTTT	CASSYSGTGEKLFF
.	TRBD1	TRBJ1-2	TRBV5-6	TGTGCCAGCAGCAACCTGCAGGGGGGTTATGGCTACACCTTC	CASSNLQGGYGYTF
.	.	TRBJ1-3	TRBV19	TGTGCCAGTAGTAATATCGGGGTCGCTGGAAACACCATATATTTT	CASSNIGVAGNTIYF
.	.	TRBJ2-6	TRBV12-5	TGTGCTAGTGGTTTGGTTGAAAGACTCTGGGCCAACGTCCTGACTTTC	CASGLVERLWANVLTF
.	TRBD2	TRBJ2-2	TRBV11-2	TGTGCCAGCAGCTCCCGACTAGCGGGAGCTGGGGGGGAGCTGTTTTTT	CASSSRLAGAGGELFF
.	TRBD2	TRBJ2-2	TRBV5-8	TGTGCCAGCAGAACCAACAGGGAGCTAGCGGGAGGGCTCGTTTTT	CASRTNRELAGGLVF
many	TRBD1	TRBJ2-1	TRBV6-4	TGTGCCAGCAGTAATCTTGCCGGGACAGGGAACAATGAGCAGTTCTTC	CASSNLAGTGNNEQFF
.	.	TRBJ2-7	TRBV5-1	TGCGCCAGCAGCACGACGGGTGGCTACGAGCAGTACTTC	CASSTTGGYEQYF
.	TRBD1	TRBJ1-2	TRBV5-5	TGTGCCAGCAGCTTGTGGGGACAGGGGTTGGGCTACACCTTC	CASSLWGQGLGYTF
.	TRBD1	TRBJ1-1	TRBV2	TGTGCCAGCAGTGAAGGGAAAGGGACAGGGGATAAAGCTTTCTTT	CASSEGKGTGDKAFF
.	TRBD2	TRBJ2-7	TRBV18	TGTGCCAGCTCACCCGGACTAGCGGGAACATCCTACGAGCAGTACTTC	CASSPGLAGTSYEQYF
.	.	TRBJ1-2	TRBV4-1	TGCGCCAGCAGCCAAGAGGGGGGGATGACATATGGCTACACCTTC	CASSQEGGMTYGYTF
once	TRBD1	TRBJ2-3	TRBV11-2	TGTGCCAGCAGCCAAGGACAGGGAACCACAGATACGCAGTATTTT	CASSQGQGTTDTQYF
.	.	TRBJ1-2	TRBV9	TGTGCCAGTGTTACAGGGAATCTCCCATACTGCGGCTACACCTTC	CASVTGNLPYCGYTF
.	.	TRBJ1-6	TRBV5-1	TGCGCCAGCAGCTTGGACGAGAATTCACCCCTCCACTTT	CASSLDENSPLHF
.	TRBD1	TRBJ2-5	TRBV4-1	TGCGCCAGCAGCCAAGCCCCCGACAGGGGGCTATGGGAGACCCAGTACTTC	CASSQAPDRGLWETQYF
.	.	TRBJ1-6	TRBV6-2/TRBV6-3	TGTGCCAGCAGTTACCCAACAGCAGGGAGGAATAATTCACCCCTCCACTTT	CASSYPTAGRNNSPLHF
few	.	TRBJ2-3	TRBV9	TGTGCCAGCAGCGTAGGTAGTCGAGGAACGCAGTATTTT	CASSVGSRGTQYF